The source of this T cell receptor beta chain is a study of T cells in Graves' hyperthyroidism and ophthalmopathy. Amplified TCR beta CDR3 regions derived from RNA transcripts. The HTBI primer set was used in a first-round RT-PCR of the TCR CDR3. TCRdb re-called the multiplex PCR reads through MiXCR, storing one row per CDR3 protein. The sample contains about 200,000 distinct CDR3 sequences, around 20% of which appear only once. This clonotype was found many times. Calling Graves' hyperthyroidism stable meant ophthalmopathy did not progress within 18 months. Germline values: CDR1 SGHTA, CDR2 FQGNSA. V trimming: 1 base; J trimming: 5 bases; junction bases outside the gene matches: 6. The CDR3 covers 15 residues.

Source material: blood. V is TRBV7-2 and J is TRBJ2-5; 8 bases fit TRBD2. The receptor comes from a man aged 35 to 55 with Graves' hyperthyroidism. The CDR3 protein is CASSLEGGGSETQYF. The CDR3, as DNA: TGTGCCAGCAGCTTAGAGGGCGGGGGGTCGGAGACCCAGTACTTC.